Given below is one T cell receptor (beta chain) in context. What it binds is unknown. This entry belongs to a study of PD-1 blockade in classical Hodgkin lymphoma. Overall study findings and caveats: When set against healthy donors, newly diagnosed patients were reported to show lower baseline TCR diversity.

As to time point: cycle 4 day 1 (C4D1), after more than five weeks of nivolumab. Every one of the patients relapsed after autologous stem cell transplantation (brentuximab vedotin exposure was variable). The patients, who had relapsed/refractory classical Hodgkin lymphoma, achieved best responses of complete response, partial response or progressive disease. Germline CDR1 and CDR2: MNHEY and SMNVEV (reference sequence). The CDR3 covers 13 residues. The V and J ends lost 5 bases and 8 bases, in that order; junction bases with no gene match: 6. Produced via immunoSEQ multiplex PCR; TCRdb's table is partial and in-frame only. The repertoire holds over 85,000 clones, with 85% to 95% as singletons.

The TCR originated in a human donor with classical Hodgkin lymphoma. The V call is TRBV27, the J call TRBJ1-2; 9 bases align to TRBD1. The sequencing used peripheral blood mononuclear cells (PBMCs), collected before the fourth cycle of nivolumab. The CDR3 nucleotides are TGTGCCAGCAGTCCTAACAGGGGGCGCGGCTACACCTTC. Translation gives CASSPNRGRGYTF.